This T cell receptor beta chain was captured in a study of blood T cell repertoires in COVID-19. V was pared by 8 bases and J by 2 bases, with 12 bases between. CDR3 size: 13 residues. Germline V gene lookup returns CDR1 SNHLY and CDR2 FYNNEI. Assay: immunoSEQ multiplex PCR; the TCRdb copy retains only in-frame clones and omits some. The sample lists 70,000 to 95,000 clones, about 80% occurring once. Sequencing was carried out using peripheral blood. The chain recombines TRBV2 with TRBJ1-2; D unclear. The receptor comes from a human donor in a cohort sampled during active COVID-19. CDR3 region: CASLRPSNYGYTF. The CDR3 nucleotides are TGTGCCAGCCTCCGGCCTAGCAACTATGGCTACACCTTC.